The 9 T cell receptor beta chains below come from one sample, sequenced in a study of T cell repertoires in cytomegalovirus infection. TCRdb itself ran the reads through MiXCR, one entry per CDR3 protein. The sample consists of about a million distinct CDR3 sequences, roughly 30% of them appearing once. Antigen specificity for these receptors is unknown. The input for sequencing was cultured CD8+ T cells from PBMCs, taken from culture after CMV antigen stimulation. These receptors were taken from a human donor in good health (CMV status not recorded). Some clones in this sample may be carry-over from other donors' samples.

This clonotype has more than one count but fewer than ten. The chain employs TRBV28 and TRBJ2-5; possible D gene TRBD2, 5 bases. The length of the CDR3 is 15 residues. V was cut by 7 bases and J by 2 bases, with 17 bases left in between. Germline CDR1 and CDR2: MDHEN and SYDVKM. CDR3 nucleotides: TGTGCCAGCACTCTATCCCGGGATTTTCAAGAGACCCAGTACTTC. It encodes CASTLSRDFQETQYF.

The J gene is TRBJ2-2, the V gene TRBV4-1; D possibly matches TRBD1 or TRBD2 (5 bases each). CDR1 MGHRA and CDR2 YSYEKL come from the germline V gene. The V gene lost 7 bases and the J gene lost 6 bases, with 18 bases spanning the gap. This CDR3 has 15 amino acids. CDR3 in DNA: TGCGCCAGCAACCCGTCCGGGACGGTGGCCGGGGAGCTGTTTTTT. Protein product: CASNPSGTVAGELFF.

This clonotype was counted ten times or more. CDR3 residues: CASSPPGQGYTDTQYF. The DNA for the CDR3 is TGTGCCAGCAGCCCCCCGGGACAGGGGTACACAGATACGCAGTATTTT. The chain uses TRBV7-6 and TRBJ2-3, with TRBD1 matching over 10 bases. Germline loops: CDR1 SGHVS, CDR2 FNYEAQ. CDR3 length: 16 residues. The trim removed 5 bases at V and 2 bases at J, leaving 7 bases unmatched.

The gene calls are TRBV7-9 and TRBJ1-5; D may be TRBD1 (5 bases). Looked up from germline, CDR1 is SEHNR and CDR2 is FQNEAQ (reference sequence). The length of the CDR3 is 14 residues. V lost 5 bases and J lost 5, with 13 bases in between. CDR3: CASSIGGFDQPQHF. The CDR3 DNA reads TGTGCCAGCAGCATTGGGGGGTTTGATCAGCCCCAGCATTTT.

This clonotype was detected a few times. This chain links TRBV7-6 with TRBJ1-1; 7 bases are a match to TRBD1. This CDR3 is built from 15 residues. The trim removed 5 bases at V and 3 bases at J, leaving 9 bases unmatched. Germline V gene data show CDR1 as SGHVS and CDR2 as FNYEAQ. The CDR3 loop reads CASSHRQGWDTEAFF. In nucleotides, the CDR3 is TGTGCCAGCAGCCATCGACAGGGTTGGGACACTGAAGCTTTCTTT.

This clonotype was counted a few times. The chain has TRBV6-6 and TRBJ1-4; D is unclear. V dropped 5 bases and J dropped 1 base, with 11 bases sitting between them. The germline V gene encodes CDR1 MNHNY and CDR2 SVGAGI (reference sequence). The CDR3 totals 15 residues. The CDR3 sequence: CASSPSWGTNEKLFF. CDR3 nucleotide sequence: TGTGCCAGCAGTCCCTCGTGGGGAACTAATGAAAAACTGTTTTTT.

J is TRBJ2-7 and V is TRBV2, with TRBD2 matching over 8 bases. After removal of 7 bases from V and 3 bases from J, the junction contained 5 bases not matched to a gene. Germline V gives CDR1 SNHLY, CDR2 FYNNEI. This CDR3 region has 13 residues. The CDR3 reads CASNTLADYEQYV. The DNA for the CDR3 is TGTGCCAGCAATACACTAGCGGACTACGAGCAGTACGTC.

This clonotype was found a few times. CDR3 in DNA: TGTGCCAGCAGCTTCACAGGGAGGGCGAACTATGGCTACACCTTC. Protein: CASSFTGRANYGYTF. The chain is built from TRBV13 and TRBJ1-2; the D gene is possibly TRBD1 (6 bases). CDR1 is PRHDT, CDR2 FYEKMQ, per germline (reference sequence). The germline V and J ends were trimmed by 3 bases and 2 bases, with 13 bases remaining between them. The CDR3 has 15 residues. Full variable domain (missing parts from reference TRBV13 and TRBJ1-2): AAGVIQSPRHLIKEKRETATLKCYPIPRHDTVYWYQQGPGQDPQFLISFYEKMQSDKGSIPDRFSAQQFSDYHSELNMSSLELGDSALYFCASSFTGRANYGYTFGSGTRLTVV.

This clonotype has more than one count but fewer than ten. V is TRBV27 and J is TRBJ2-7; D remains unclear. The germline gives CDR1 MNHEY, CDR2 SMNVEV (reference sequence). The CDR3 contains 13 residues. V was shortened by 4 bases and J by 3 bases, with 10 bases between the two germline ends. DNA of the CDR3: TGTGCCAGCAGTTCCCTTAAGAACTACGAGCAGTACTTC. It specifies CASSSLKNYEQYF.